The next 10 T cell receptor beta chains were all read from a single sample in a study of regulatory T cells in long-lasting Graves disease. TCR beta libraries were built with iRepertoire HTBI primers and Arm-PCR of CDR3 regions. TCRdb reprocessed the multiplex PCR reads with MiXCR, giving one entry per CDR3 protein. The repertoire holds under 500,000 distinct CDR3 sequences, with around 20% as singletons. The sample's time point: persistent/refractory GD, antithyroid drugs over 5 years with positive TRAb. PBMC RNA served as the TCR library source. Material: peripheral blood mononuclear cells (PBMCs), obtained when the disease was refractory, from a patient treated with antithyroid drugs. All receptors come from a female donor with Graves disease.

This clonotype was seen only a few times. The CDR3 DNA reads as TGTGCCAGCAGTTCCCGGACGACAGGGGGCAACACTGAAGCTTTCTTT. The encoded protein is CASSSRTTGGNTEAFF. V and J are TRBV12-3 or TRBV12-4 and TRBJ1-1; 10 nucleotides line up with TRBD1. The ends lost 4 bases at V and 2 bases at J; junction bases unmatched: 7. There are 16 residues in the CDR3.

This chain links TRBV14 with TRBJ2-2; 10 bases match TRBD1. The CDR3 runs to 16 residues. J lost 3 bases, V lost 4 bases, and 5 bases had no gene match. Germline V gene sequence: CDR1 SGHDN, CDR2 FVKESK. This chain's CDR3 is CASSLDRGQYTGELFF. In DNA form, the CDR3 reads TGTGCCAGCAGCCTTGACAGGGGGCAATACACCGGGGAGCTGTTTTTT.

This clonotype was seen a handful of times. The V call is TRBV28, the J call TRBJ2-7, with TRBD2 matching over 9 bases. Losses at the gene ends were 5 bases for V and 1 base for J; bases not matched to a gene: 9. Per the germline V gene, CDR1 is MDHEN and CDR2 is SYDVKM. The CDR3 is 16 amino acids. CDR3 coding DNA: TGTGCCAGCAGTCTACCCTTAGCGGGAGAATCCTACGAGCAGTACTTC. It translates to CASSLPLAGESYEQYF.

Comments on this clonotype: A far larger clone is one base from this, pointing to a likely read error. V is TRBV7-3 and J is TRBJ2-5; 7 nucleotides line up with TRBD1. Per the germline V gene, CDR1 is SGHTA and CDR2 is FQGTGA. The CDR3 contains 15 residues. CDR3 region: CASSLSNGQVETRYF. Here the CDR3 DNA reads TGTGCCAGCAGCTTATCAAACGGACAGGTGGAGACCCGGTACTTC.

This clonotype was seen ten or more times. V is TRBV27 and J is TRBJ2-7, with D possibly matching TRBD2 (6 bases). The germline V and J ends were trimmed by 3 bases and 5 bases, with 14 bases remaining between them. Germline V CDR1 and CDR2: MNHEY, SMNVEV (reference sequence). The CDR3 contains 14 residues. CDR3 nucleotides: TGTGCCAGCAGTTTGTACGGGAGCGTGGACGAGCAGTACTTC. It encodes CASSLYGSVDEQYF.

V gene TRBV7-9 combines with J gene TRBJ1-4; 10 nucleotides align to TRBD1. Germline-derived CDR1 and CDR2 are SEHNR and FQNEAQ (reference sequence). Trimming took 5 bases from V and 4 from J; bases not matched to a gene: 7. This CDR3 comprises 16 residues. CDR3 DNA sequence: TGTGCCAGCAGCCAATGGACAGGGGGACTTAATGAAAAACTGTTTTTT. Amino acids: CASSQWTGGLNEKLFF.

Comment on this clonotype: This may be a read error: a much more frequent sequence differs by one nucleotide. No conserved phenylalanine or tryptophan ends this CDR3, so it is likely a read error. The chain uses TRBV11-2 and TRBJ1-4; D is perhaps TRBD1 (5 bases). The ends were cut back, 6 bases at V and 4 bases at J, with 9 bases in the middle. The length of the CDR3 is 13 residues. The germline CDR1 and CDR2 sequences are SGHAT and FQNNGV. Here the CDR3 DNA reads TGTGCCAGCAGTGGTAGGGGTAATGAAAAACTGTTTATT. The encoded protein is CASSGRGNEKLFI.

Many counts were recorded for this clonotype. The gene calls are TRBV20-1 and TRBJ2-5; D unresolved. Germline lookup yields CDR1 DFQATT and CDR2 SNEGSKA (reference sequence). The V gene lost 6 bases and the J gene lost 4 bases, with 12 bases spanning the gap. CDR3 length equals 12 residues. In DNA form, the CDR3 reads TGCAGTGCGAAAAAGAGCCCAGAGACCCAGTACTTC. This gives the protein CSAKKSPETQYF.

This clonotype has at least ten counts. This rearrangement joins TRBV12-3 or TRBV12-4 to TRBJ1-1, with D unresolved. With 4 bases removed from V and 0 bases from J, the gap between germline ends came to 6 bases. CDR3 size: 13 residues. CDR3 region: CASSSLMNTEAFF. In DNA form, the CDR3 reads TGTGCCAGCAGTTCCCTTATGAACACTGAAGCTTTCTTT.

This clonotype was detected many times. J is TRBJ1-5 and V is TRBV28; 8 nucleotides line up with TRBD1. Germline loops: CDR1 MDHEN, CDR2 SYDVKM. The J segment lost 6 bases and the V segment lost 2 bases, leaving 9 bases of the junction unmatched. This CDR3 is 16 amino acids long. DNA for the CDR3: TGTGCCAGCAGTTTAAGGGGCAGGGGGCTTGGTCAGCCCCAGCATTTT. This sequence encodes CASSLRGRGLGQPQHF.